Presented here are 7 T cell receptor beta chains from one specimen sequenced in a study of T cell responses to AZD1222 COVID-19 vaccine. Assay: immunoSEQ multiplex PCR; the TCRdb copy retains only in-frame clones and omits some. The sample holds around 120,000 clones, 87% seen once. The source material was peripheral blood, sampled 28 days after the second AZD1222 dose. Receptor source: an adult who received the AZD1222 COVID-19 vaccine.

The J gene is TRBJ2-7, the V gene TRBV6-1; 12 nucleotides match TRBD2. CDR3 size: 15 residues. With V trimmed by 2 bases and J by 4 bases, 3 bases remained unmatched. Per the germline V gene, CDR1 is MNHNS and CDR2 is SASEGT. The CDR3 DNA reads TGTGCCAGCAGTGAACTGACTAGCGGGAGTTACGAGCAGTACTTC. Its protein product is CASSELTSGSYEQYF.

Here the CDR3 reads CASSLQGGAYGYTF. The CDR3 region has the DNA TGTGCCAGCAGCTTACAAGGAGGGGCCTATGGCTACACCTTC. The chain couples TRBV7-8 to TRBJ1-2; possible D gene TRBD1, 5 bases. Germline V gives CDR1 SGHVS, CDR2 FQNEAQ. V was clipped by 2 bases and J by 4 bases, with 11 bases between them. This CDR3 region has 14 residues.

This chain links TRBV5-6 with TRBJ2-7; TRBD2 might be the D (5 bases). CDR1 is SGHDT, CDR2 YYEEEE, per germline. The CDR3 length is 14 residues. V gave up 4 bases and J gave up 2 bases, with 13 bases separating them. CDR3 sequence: CASSLLAGAYEQYF. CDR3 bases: TGTGCCAGCAGCCTGTTGGCGGGCGCCTACGAGCAGTACTTC. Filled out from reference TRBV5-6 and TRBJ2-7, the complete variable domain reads DAGVTQSPTHLIKTRGQQVTLRCSPKSGHDTVSWYQQALGQGPQFIFQYYEEEERQRGNFPDRFSGHQFPNYSSELNVNALLLGDSALYLCASSLLAGAYEQYFGPGTRLTVT.

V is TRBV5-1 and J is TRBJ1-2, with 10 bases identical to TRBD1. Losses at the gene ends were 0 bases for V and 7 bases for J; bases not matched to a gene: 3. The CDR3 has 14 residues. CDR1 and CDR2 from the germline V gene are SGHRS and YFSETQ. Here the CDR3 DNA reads TGCGCCAGCAGCTTGGGACAGGGGGCTCGTGGCTACACCTTC. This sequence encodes CASSLGQGARGYTF. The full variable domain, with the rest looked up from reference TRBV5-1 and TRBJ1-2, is KAGVTQTPRYLIKTRGQQVTLSCSPISGHRSVSWYQQTPGQGLQFLFEYFSETQRNKGNFPGRFSGRQFSNSRSEMNVSTLELGDSALYLCASSLGQGARGYTFGSGTRLTVV.

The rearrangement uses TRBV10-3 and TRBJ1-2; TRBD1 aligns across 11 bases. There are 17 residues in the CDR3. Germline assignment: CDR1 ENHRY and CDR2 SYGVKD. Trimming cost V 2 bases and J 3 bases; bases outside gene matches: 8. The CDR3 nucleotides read TGTGCCATCAGTGAGGGACAGGGGGCGAGAGTCGACTATGGCTACACCTTC. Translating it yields CAISEGQGARVDYGYTF.

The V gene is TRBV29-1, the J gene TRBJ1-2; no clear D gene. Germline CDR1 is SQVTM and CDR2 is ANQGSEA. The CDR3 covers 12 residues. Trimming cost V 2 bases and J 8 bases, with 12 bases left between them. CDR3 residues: CSVEMVWGGYTF. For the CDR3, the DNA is TGCAGCGTTGAAATGGTCTGGGGAGGCTACACCTTC.

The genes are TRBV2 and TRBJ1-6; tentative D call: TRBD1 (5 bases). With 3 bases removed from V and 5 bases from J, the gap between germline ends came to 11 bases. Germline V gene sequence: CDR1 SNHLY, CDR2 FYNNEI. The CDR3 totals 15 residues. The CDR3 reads CASSDKQVNNSPLHF. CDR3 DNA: TGTGCCAGCAGTGATAAACAGGTCAATAATTCACCCCTCCACTTT.